A single sample is the source of the 13 T cell receptor beta chains below, sequenced in a study of shared clonotypes between healthy human individuals. The method was immunoSEQ multiplex PCR; TCRdb's version includes in-frame clones alone and lacks a portion of them. The data hold fewer than 3 million clones, with 85% to 95% observed a single time. The sequenced material came from naive CD4+ T cells from PBMCs. Subset indicated: CD45RA+ positively selected. All receptors come from a man between 18 and 29 years old in good health. Some clones in this sample may be carry-over from other donors' samples.

The chain has TRBV5-1 and TRBJ1-2, with TRBD1 matching over 8 bases. J was trimmed by 0 bases and V by 4 bases; bases with no gene match: 8. This CDR3 region has 16 residues. CDR1 is SGHRS and CDR2 is YFSETQ in the germline V gene. The chain's CDR3 is CASSHGTGDTNYGYTF. The CDR3 bases are TGCGCCAGCAGCCACGGGACAGGAGATACTAACTATGGCTACACCTTC.

With regard to this clone: At the DNA level, this CDR3 is encoded by other sequences in the same sample as well. This CDR3 reads CASSVGSYEQYF. CDR3 DNA: TGTGCCAGCAGCGTGGGGTCCTACGAGCAGTACTTC. V is TRBV5-6 and J is TRBJ2-7; D not resolved. CDR1 is SGHDT and CDR2 is YYEEEE in the germline V gene. The V and J ends lost 4 bases and 1 base respectively, with 6 bases between them. CDR3 size: 12 residues.

As DNA, the CDR3 is TGTGCCAGCACCCTTAAAGGGCTATTTGGTGAGCAGTTCTTC. As protein: CASTLKGLFGEQFF. The V call is TRBV7-2, the J call TRBJ2-1; no definite D call. The CDR3 loop spans 14 amino acids. CDR1 and CDR2 from the germline V gene are SGHTA and FQGNSA. V gave up 7 bases and J gave up 9 bases, with 19 bases separating them.

With respect to this clone: The sample has other DNA sequences that encode this CDR3 too. The chain joins TRBV5-1 to TRBJ2-7; 8 bases map to TRBD1. With V trimmed by 3 bases and J by 2 bases, 4 bases remained unmatched. The CDR3 sequence is 14 residues long. Germline values: CDR1 SGHRS, CDR2 YFSETQ. The CDR3: CASSSGQGTYEQYF. DNA for the CDR3: TGCGCCAGCAGCTCCGGACAGGGAACCTACGAGCAGTACTTC.

This chain joins TRBV7-9 and TRBJ2-5; D is tentatively TRBD1 or TRBD2 (7 bases each). The last part of the DNA fits TRBJ2-7 better; the J call may be wrong. Germline values: CDR1 SEHNR, CDR2 FQNEAQ (reference sequence). This CDR3 spans 14 amino acids. The CDR3 is CASSPRQGGYEQYF. DNA for the CDR3: TGTGCCAGCAGCCCCCGGCAGGGGGGGTACGAGCAGTACTTC.

The chain joins TRBV29-1 to TRBJ2-1; 7 bases agree with TRBD2. Germline trimming cut 3 bases from V and 0 bases from J; bases unmatched to any gene: 8. CDR3 length: 16 residues. Germline loops: CDR1 SQVTM, CDR2 ANQGSEA. The CDR3 protein is CSVEPGRASSYNEQFF. CDR3 nucleotide sequence: TGCAGCGTTGAGCCTGGGAGGGCCAGCTCCTACAATGAGCAGTTCTTC.

This clone showed up just once. CDR3 in amino acids: CASRVSGKYEQYF. As DNA, the CDR3 is TGTGCCAGCAGAGTGTCGGGCAAGTACGAGCAGTACTTC. The J gene is TRBJ2-7, the V gene TRBV28; D unresolved. This CDR3 region has 13 residues. The germline CDR1 and CDR2 sequences are MDHEN and SYDVKM. With 6 bases removed from V and 4 bases from J, the gap between germline ends came to 13 bases. Full variable domain (outside the CDR3, taken from reference TRBV28 and TRBJ2-7): DVKVTQSSRYLVKRTGEKVFLECVQDMDHENMFWYRQDPGLGLRLIYFSYDVKMKEKGDIPEGYSVSREKKERFSLILESASTNQTSMYLCASRVSGKYEQYFGPGTRLTVT.

This clone was seen a single time. This chain links TRBV5-1 with TRBJ2-1, with D unclear. Germline V gene sequence: CDR1 SGHRS, CDR2 YFSETQ. V dropped 4 bases and J dropped 8 bases, with 7 bases sitting between them. This CDR3 has 11 amino acids. The CDR3: CASSNADEQFF. CDR3 DNA: TGCGCCAGCAGCAACGCGGATGAGCAGTTCTTC. Drawing the rest from reference TRBV5-1 and TRBJ2-1, the complete variable domain is KAGVTQTPRYLIKTRGQQVTLSCSPISGHRSVSWYQQTPGQGLQFLFEYFSETQRNKGNFPGRFSGRQFSNSRSEMNVSTLELGDSALYLCASSNADEQFFGPGTRLTVL.

Concerning this clone itself: Additional DNA sequences in this sample encode the identical CDR3. The J gene is TRBJ2-1, the V gene TRBV7-3; TRBD1 is a possible D gene (5 bases). Germline V gene lookup returns CDR1 SGHTA and CDR2 FQGTGA. V gave up 3 bases and J gave up 5 bases, with 8 bases separating them. The CDR3 totals 13 residues. Here the CDR3 DNA reads TGTGCCAGCAGCTTGGGGCTGAACAATGAGCAGTTCTTC. Translating it yields CASSLGLNNEQFF.

The chain links TRBV7-9 to TRBJ1-2; 9 bases fit TRBD1. Losses at the gene ends were 5 bases for V and 4 bases for J; bases not matched to a gene: 11. The CDR3 totals 16 residues. Germline V gene sequence: CDR1 SEHNR, CDR2 FQNEAQ (reference sequence). This chain's CDR3 is CASSTRGGQGAYGYTF. The CDR3 region has the DNA TGTGCCAGCAGCACAAGGGGGGGACAGGGTGCCTATGGCTACACCTTC.

This chain connects TRBV28 to TRBJ2-1; D not certain. Trimming pared 3 bases from V and 7 bases from J, leaving 13 bases between. The CDR3 has 14 amino acids. Germline CDR1 and CDR2: MDHEN and SYDVKM. CDR3 sequence (DNA): TGTGCCAGCAGTTTCTCCGGTCACTGGAATGAGCAGTTCTTC. Its protein product is CASSFSGHWNEQFF.

The chain carries TRBV2 and TRBJ2-4; D remains ambiguous. Trimming left V 2 bases short and J 0 bases short, with 8 bases between. CDR3 length equals 15 residues. CDR1 SNHLY and CDR2 FYNNEI come from the germline V gene. The CDR3 loop reads CASSESTSAKNIQYF. CDR3 nucleotide sequence: TGTGCCAGCAGTGAAAGCACTTCAGCCAAAAACATTCAGTACTTC.

The rearrangement links TRBV4-3 to TRBJ2-7; weak D call: TRBD1 (6 bases). Between the trimmed V and J ends, which lost 6 bases and 3 bases, there was a span of 15 bases. This CDR3 is built from 14 residues. Germline CDR1 reads LGHNA; CDR2 reads YSLEER. CDR3 amino acids: CASSQIGQNYEQYF. The CDR3 DNA reads as TGCGCCAGCAGTCAAATAGGACAGAACTACGAGCAGTACTTC.